There are many counts of the clone carrying this TCR beta chain. Its antigen remains unidentified. The data were obtained in a study of neurological immune-mediated disorders. Sorted libraries came from about 950,000 CD4+ or CD8+ T cells. Study results and caveats: No expanded-clone CDR3 amino acid sequence recurred across subjects, suggesting private TCR-beta repertoires. Expansion of TCR clones was greatest in HTLV-1-associated myelopathy and smallest in multiple sclerosis, where it fell below that of healthy controls.

CDR3 length: 14 amino acids. The trim removed 6 bases at V and 4 bases at J, leaving 5 bases unmatched. CDR1 and CDR2 from the germline V gene are KGHDR and SFDVKD. Synthesis of cDNA was performed by 5'RACE using 10-nucleotide random UMIs. Each CDR3 protein is one row after TCRdb ran MiXCR on the 5' RACE reads. Seen here are 44,000 or so distinct CDR3 sequences, 6% to 7% observed once, and the top ten hold 0.45% to 0.6%. This receptor was obtained from a woman between 40 and 55 years old in good health. The sequenced sample consisted of CD4+ T cells from blood. The chain uses TRBV24-1 and TRBJ2-1; 7 bases map to TRBD1. The CDR3 spells CATSRQGSYNEQFF. DNA of the CDR3: TGTGCCACCAGTAGACAGGGATCTTACAATGAGCAGTTCTTC.